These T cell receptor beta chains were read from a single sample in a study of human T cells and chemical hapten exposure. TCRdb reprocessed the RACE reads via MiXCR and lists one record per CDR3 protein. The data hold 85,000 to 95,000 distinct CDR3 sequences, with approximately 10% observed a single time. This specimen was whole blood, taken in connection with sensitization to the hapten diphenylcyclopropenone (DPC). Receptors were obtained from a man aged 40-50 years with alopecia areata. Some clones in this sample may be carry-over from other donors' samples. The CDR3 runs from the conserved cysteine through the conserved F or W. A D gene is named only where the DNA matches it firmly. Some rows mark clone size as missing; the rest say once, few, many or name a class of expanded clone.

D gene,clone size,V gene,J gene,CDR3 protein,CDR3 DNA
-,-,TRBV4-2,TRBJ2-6,CASSGELAAGANVLTF,TGTGCCAGCAGCGGAGAGCTAGCCGCTGGGGCCAACGTCCTGACTTTC
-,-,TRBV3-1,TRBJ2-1,CASSQAALDGEQFF,TGTGCCAGCAGCCAAGCGGCTCTGGATGGTGAGCAGTTCTTC
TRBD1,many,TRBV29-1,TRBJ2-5,CSVAILGGRETQYF,TGCAGCGTCGCGATATTAGGGGGCAGAGAGACCCAGTACTTC
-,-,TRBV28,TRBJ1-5,CASTDQGRPQHF,TGTGCCAGCACCGACCAGGGACGGCCCCAGCATTTT
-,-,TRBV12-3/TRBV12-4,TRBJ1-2,CASRSTLDGYTF,TGTGCCAGCAGGTCCACGCTGGATGGCTACACCTTC
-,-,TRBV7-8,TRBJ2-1,CASSLQLLVGGTYNEQFF,TGTGCCAGCAGCTTACAATTATTAGTGGGCGGGACATACAATGAGCAGTTCTTC
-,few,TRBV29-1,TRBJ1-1,CSALRDGNEAFF,TGCAGCGCTTTGAGGGATGGTAATGAAGCTTTCTTT
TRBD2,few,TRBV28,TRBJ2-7,CASSLLSSGYYEQYF,TGTGCCAGCAGTTTATTGTCTAGCGGCTACTACGAGCAGTACTTC
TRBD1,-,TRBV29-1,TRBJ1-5,CSVALGGDQPQHF,TGCAGCGTTGCCCTAGGGGGCGATCAGCCCCAGCATTTT
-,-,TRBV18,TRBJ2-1,CASSPDQAGDEQFF,TGTGCCAGCTCACCCGACCAAGCAGGAGATGAGCAGTTCTTC
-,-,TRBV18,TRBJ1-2,CASSPGSSGLGNYGYTF,TGTGCCAGCTCACCCGGGTCCTCAGGGCTGGGAAACTATGGCTACACCTTC
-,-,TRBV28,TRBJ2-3,CASSFLHTPSSTDTQYF,TGTGCCAGCAGTTTTTTGCACACCCCGTCTAGCACAGATACGCAGTATTTT
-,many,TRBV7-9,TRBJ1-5,CASGQDQPQHF,TGTGCCAGCGGACAAGATCAGCCCCAGCATTTT
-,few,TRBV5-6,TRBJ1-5,CASSRLGANQPQHF,TGTGCCAGCAGCCGGCTCGGTGCGAATCAGCCCCAGCATTTT
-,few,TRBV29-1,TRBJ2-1,CSVLNHVRDNEQFF,TGCAGCGTGTTAAATCACGTCCGCGACAATGAGCAGTTCTTC
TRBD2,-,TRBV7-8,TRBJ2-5,CASSYGLAGRGEYF,TGTGCCAGCAGCTACGGACTAGCGGGACGGGGGGAGTACTTC
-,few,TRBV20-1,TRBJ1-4,CSARKWGSGEKLFF,TGCAGTGCTAGGAAGTGGGGTTCAGGCGAAAAACTGTTTTTT
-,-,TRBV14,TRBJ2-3,CASSNLQTDTQYF,TGTGCCAGCAGCAATCTCCAGACAGATACGCAGTATTTT
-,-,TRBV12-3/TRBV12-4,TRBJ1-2,CASSPERSYGYTF,TGTGCCAGCAGCCCGGAGAGATCCTATGGCTACACCTTC
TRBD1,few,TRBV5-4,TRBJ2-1,CASRSPGQGLGSYNEQFF,TGTGCCAGCAGATCACCGGGACAGGGCTTGGGCTCCTACAATGAGCAGTTCTTC
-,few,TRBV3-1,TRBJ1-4,CASSQEPLNEKLFF,TGTGCCAGCAGCCAAGAGCCTCTTAATGAAAAACTGTTTTTT
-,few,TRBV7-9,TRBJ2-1,CASSSARDFKGQFF,TGTGCCAGCAGCTCGGCCCGGGACTTCAAGGGCCAGTTCTTC
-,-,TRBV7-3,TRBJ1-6,CASSRQARDSPLHF,TGTGCCAGCAGCCGACAGGCAAGGGATTCACCCCTCCACTTT
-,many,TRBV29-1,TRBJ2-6,CSVEISGANVLTF,TGCAGCGTTGAAATCTCTGGGGCCAACGTCCTGACTTTC
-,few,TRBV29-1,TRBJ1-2,CSVPIDYGYTF,TGCAGCGTTCCTATAGACTACGGCTACACCTTC
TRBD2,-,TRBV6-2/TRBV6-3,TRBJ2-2,CASSVPGLAGGRHTGELFF,TGTGCCAGCAGTGTTCCGGGACTAGCGGGAGGGCGGCACACCGGGGAGCTGTTTTTT
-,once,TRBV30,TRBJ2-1,CAWTPRRANEQFF,TGTGCCTGGACCCCTAGACGCGCCAATGAGCAGTTCTTC
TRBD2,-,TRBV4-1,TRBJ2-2,CASRKGLARDTGELFF,TGCGCCAGCAGAAAAGGACTAGCTCGTGACACCGGGGAGCTGTTTTTT
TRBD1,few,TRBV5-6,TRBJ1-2,CASSSPGQGHYGYTF,TGTGCCAGCAGCTCACCGGGACAGGGGCACTATGGCTACACCTTC
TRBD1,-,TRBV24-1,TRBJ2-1,CATSDSTPGGAYNEQFF,TGTGCCACCAGTGATTCGACCCCAGGGGGCGCCTACAATGAGCAGTTCTTC
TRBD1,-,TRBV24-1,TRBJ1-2,CATSDSGTGDNHYGYTF,TGTGCCACCAGTGATAGTGGGACAGGGGACAACCACTATGGCTACACCTTC
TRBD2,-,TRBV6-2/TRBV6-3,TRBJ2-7,CASGREAYEQYF,TGTGCCAGCGGACGGGAGGCCTACGAGCAGTACTTC
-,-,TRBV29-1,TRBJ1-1,CSVGDPDTEAFF,TGCAGCGTCGGTGACCCAGACACTGAAGCTTTCTTT
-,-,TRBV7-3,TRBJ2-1,CASSLDVYNEQFF,TGTGCCAGCAGCTTAGACGTCTACAATGAGCAGTTCTTC
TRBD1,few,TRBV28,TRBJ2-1,CASSHHSLGGRTYNEQFF,TGTGCCAGCAGTCACCACTCCTTAGGGGGCCGGACCTACAATGAGCAGTTCTTC
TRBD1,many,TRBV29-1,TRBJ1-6,CSTSQGAGSPLHF,TGCAGCACCTCACAGGGGGCAGGATCACCCCTCCACTTT
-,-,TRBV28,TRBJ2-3,CASSFVIGGAITDTQYF,TGTGCCAGCAGTTTTGTAATTGGTGGGGCGATCACAGATACGCAGTATTTT
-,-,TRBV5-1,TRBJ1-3,CASSLDYQNTIYF,TGCGCCAGCAGCTTGGATTATCAAAACACCATATATTTT
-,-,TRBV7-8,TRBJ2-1,CATMGALLGNEQFF,TGTGCCACTATGGGGGCACTCCTTGGGAATGAGCAGTTCTTC
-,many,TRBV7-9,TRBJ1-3,CASSFVPNSGNTIYF,TGTGCCAGCAGTTTTGTCCCGAACTCTGGAAACACCATATATTTT
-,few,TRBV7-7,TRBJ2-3,CASSPQPRGTELTDTQYF,TGTGCTAGCAGCCCCCAGCCCCGGGGGACAGAGCTTACAGATACGCAGTATTTT
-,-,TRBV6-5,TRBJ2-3,CASTPRRSSTDTQYF,TGTGCCAGCACCCCTCGGCGATCTAGCACAGATACGCAGTATTTT
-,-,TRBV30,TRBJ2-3,CAWSVGADTQYF,TGTGCCTGGAGTGTGGGTGCAGATACGCAGTATTTT
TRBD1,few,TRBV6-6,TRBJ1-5,CASSPGTGNSNQPQHF,TGTGCCAGCAGTCCCGGGACAGGGAATAGCAATCAGCCCCAGCATTTT
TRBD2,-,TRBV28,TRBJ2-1,CASRTPSLGTSGRNEQFF,TGTGCCAGCAGGACACCATCTTTAGGGACTAGCGGGAGAAATGAGCAGTTCTTC
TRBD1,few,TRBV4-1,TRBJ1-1,CASSRQQGFGEAFF,TGCGCCAGCAGCCGCCAACAGGGGTTTGGTGAAGCTTTCTTT
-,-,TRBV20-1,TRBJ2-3,CSARAAGLGPQDTQYF,TGCAGTGCTAGAGCCGCGGGACTGGGACCCCAGGATACGCAGTATTTT
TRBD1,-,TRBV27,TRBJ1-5,CASRTGAAGAQHF,TGTGCCAGCAGAACAGGGGCTGCTGGGGCCCAGCATTTT
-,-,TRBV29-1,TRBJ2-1,CSGEGGDEQFF,TGCAGCGGCGAAGGAGGGGATGAGCAGTTCTTC
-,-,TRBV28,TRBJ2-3,CASSTWGGGTDTQYF,TGTGCCAGCAGCACTTGGGGGGGCGGCACAGATACGCAGTATTTT
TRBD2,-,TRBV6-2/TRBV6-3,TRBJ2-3,CASRIAGAVLTDTQYF,TGTGCCAGCAGAATAGCGGGAGCTGTACTCACAGATACGCAGTATTTT
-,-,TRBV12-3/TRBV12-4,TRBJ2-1,CASSPPGTQYNEQFF,TGTGCCAGCAGTCCCCCCGGGACACAGTACAATGAGCAGTTCTTC
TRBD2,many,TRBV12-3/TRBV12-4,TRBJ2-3,CASSPPRGGADTQYF,TGTGCCAGCAGTCCCCCTCGGGGGGGCGCCGATACGCAGTATTTT
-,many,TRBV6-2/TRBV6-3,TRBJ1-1,CASGSAGRTAEAFF,TGTGCCAGCGGGAGCGCGGGGAGGACGGCTGAAGCTTTCTTT
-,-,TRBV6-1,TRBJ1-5,CASSESGASNQPQHF,TGTGCCAGCAGTGAATCAGGGGCGAGCAATCAGCCCCAGCATTTT